Each of the 12 T cell receptor beta chains below was sequenced from the same sample in a study of blood T cell repertoires in COVID-19. Some clones are missing from TCRdb's copy, which holds only in-frame ones; the method was immunoSEQ multiplex PCR. The table shows a few hundred thousand clones, with less than 90% occurring only once. The sample was peripheral blood. These TCRs come from a man aged 60-69 years with acute or convalescent COVID-19.

This clone came up once. The chain has TRBV18 and TRBJ1-4; D gene uncertain. V lost 7 bases and J lost 5, with 11 bases in between. The CDR3 runs 13 residues. Looked up from germline, CDR1 is KGHSH and CDR2 is LQKENI. CDR3 protein: CASLDLMNEKLFF. CDR3 DNA sequence: TGTGCCAGCTTGGACTTAATGAATGAAAAACTGTTTTTT.

The chain has TRBV28 and TRBJ2-1; 9 bases map to TRBD2. CDR3 length equals 16 residues. Germline V CDR1 and CDR2: MDHEN, SYDVKM. The V segment lost 8 bases and the J segment 4 bases; nucleotides outside the gene matches: 12. CDR3 nucleotides: TGTGCCAGCCCCCCTAGCGGGGCACTCACTTACAATGAGCAGTTCTTC. Translating gives CASPPSGALTYNEQFF.

A single count supports this clone. V and J are TRBV27 and TRBJ2-7; D possibly corresponds to TRBD2 (6 bases). The CDR3 consists of 13 residues. Between the trimmed V and J ends, which lost 5 bases and 6 bases, there was a span of 14 bases. Per germline, CDR1 MNHEY and CDR2 SMNVEV (reference sequence). The CDR3 nucleotides are TGTGCCAGCAGTAGGAACGGGGGACTCGAGCAGTACTTC. Translation gives CASSRNGGLEQYF.

The CDR3 DNA is TGTGCCAGCAGTTTCCGCCCCCCGGCAACTAATGAAAAACTGTTTTTT. Residues: CASSFRPPATNEKLFF. The V gene is TRBV27, the J gene TRBJ1-4; D remains unclear. The CDR3 contains 16 residues. Germline V lookup: CDR1 MNHEY, CDR2 SMNVEV (reference sequence). Deletions cut 3 bases from V and 0 bases from J, with 11 bases between.

This clone appeared once. The CDR3 reads CASSQTGTSGNEQFF. The CDR3 region has the DNA TGTGCCAGCAGCCAAACCGGGACTAGCGGCAATGAGCAGTTCTTC. This rearrangement joins TRBV4-2 to TRBJ2-1, with 11 bases lining up with TRBD2. Unmatched junction bases numbered 3, after V lost 2 bases and J lost 6 bases. The length of the CDR3 is 15 residues. The germline V gene encodes CDR1 LGHNA and CDR2 YNFKEQ.

V gene TRBV7-9 combines with J gene TRBJ1-1; D unclear. Germline values: CDR1 SEHNR, CDR2 FQNEAQ (reference sequence). Trimming pared 3 bases from V and 1 base from J, leaving 12 bases between. CDR3 length equals 15 residues. The CDR3 DNA is TGTGCCAGCAGCTTTTGGGCAGAAAAGAACACTGAAGCTTTCTTT. Protein sequence: CASSFWAEKNTEAFF.

The rearrangement uses TRBV9 and TRBJ2-6, with a weak D call TRBD1 (6 bases). This CDR3 spans 15 amino acids. The germline V gene has CDR1 SGDLS and CDR2 YYNGEE. V was shortened by 4 bases and J by 2 bases, with 10 bases between the two germline ends. The CDR3 region has the DNA TGTGCCAGCAGCTTACAGGGACCTGGGGCCAACGTCCTGACTTTC. Translating it yields CASSLQGPGANVLTF.

The rearrangement links TRBV2 to TRBJ1-1; D may be TRBD1 (6 bases). V was trimmed by 6 bases and J by 0 bases, leaving 14 bases between them. The germline V gene has CDR1 SNHLY and CDR2 FYNNEI. This CDR3 is built from 15 residues. The CDR3, as DNA: TGTGCCAGCAGCGTGGACAGCGAATTGAACACTGAAGCTTTCTTT. Its translation: CASSVDSELNTEAFF.

The chain uses TRBV6-6 and TRBJ1-3; 7 nucleotides agree with TRBD1. The CDR3 is made up of 16 amino acids. Germline V gene lookup returns CDR1 MNHNY and CDR2 SVGAGI (reference sequence). J was trimmed by 3 bases and V by 2 bases; bases with no gene match: 7. The CDR3 region is CASSYLAGGGGNTIYF. The CDR3, as DNA: TGTGCCAGCAGTTACCTGGCAGGGGGAGGTGGAAACACCATATATTTT.

The chain combines TRBV7-2 with TRBJ2-7; 13 nucleotides agree with TRBD2. CDR1 is SGHTA and CDR2 is FQGNSA in the germline V gene. V was pared by 1 base and J by 1 base, with 4 bases of the junction left unmatched. The CDR3 covers 17 residues. The CDR3 region is CASSLEVGLAGSYEQYF. The CDR3 DNA sequence: TGTGCCAGCAGCTTAGAAGTGGGACTAGCGGGATCCTACGAGCAGTACTTC.

This clone was detected once. The V and J genes are TRBV7-8 and TRBJ2-1, with TRBD2 identical over 9 bases. CDR1 is SGHVS and CDR2 is FQNEAQ in the germline V gene. This CDR3 comprises 15 residues. The V and J ends lost 5 bases and 9 bases, in that order; junction bases with no gene match: 11. As DNA, the CDR3 is TGTGCCAGCAGCCTCCTAGCGGGGAGGGCGGGTGAGCAGTTCTTC. It encodes CASSLLAGRAGEQFF.

V is TRBV7-2 and J is TRBJ2-5, with 12 bases aligning to TRBD1. This CDR3 comprises 15 residues. Germline V lookup: CDR1 SGHTA, CDR2 FQGNSA. The ends lost 1 base at V and 5 bases at J; junction bases unmatched: 2. The CDR3 sequence is CASSLGGQGAETQYF. The CDR3 DNA sequence: TGTGCCAGCAGCTTAGGGGGACAGGGGGCCGAGACCCAGTACTTC.